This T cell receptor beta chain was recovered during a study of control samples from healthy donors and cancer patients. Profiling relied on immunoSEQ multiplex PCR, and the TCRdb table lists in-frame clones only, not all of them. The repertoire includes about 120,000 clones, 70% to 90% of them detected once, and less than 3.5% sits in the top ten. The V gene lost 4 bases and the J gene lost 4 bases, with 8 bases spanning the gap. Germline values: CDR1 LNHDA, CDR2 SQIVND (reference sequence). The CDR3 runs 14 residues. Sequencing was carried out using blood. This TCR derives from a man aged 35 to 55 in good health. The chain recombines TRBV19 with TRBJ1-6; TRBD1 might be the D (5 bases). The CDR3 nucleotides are TGTGCCAGTAGTACCCAGGGATATAATTCACCCCTCCACTTT. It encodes CASSTQGYNSPLHF.